The 32 T cell receptor beta chains reported below all come from one sample, sequenced in a study of CXCR3-negative and CXCR3-positive naive CD8 T cells. Antigens for these TCRs are unknown. Notes on the study in general: Greater hydrophobicity was found in TRB CDR3s of CXCR3-positive naive cells than of CXCR3-negative naive cells.

UMI-tagged TRB cDNA libraries were built via 5' RACE. TCRdb reanalyzed the 5' RACE reads and collapses them to one entry per CDR3 protein, without DNA. The sample is made up of tens of thousands of distinct CDR3 sequences, and the top ten hold 4% to 5.5% of it. The sequenced sample consisted of naive CXCR3+ CD8+ T cells from blood. Specified subset: CD45RO-CCR7+CD27+CD95- naive CD8+ T cells expressing CXCR3 (TNR3+). Every receptor here comes from a human donor in good health. Some clones in this sample may be carry-over from other donors' samples.

The rearrangement links TRBV4-1 to TRBJ2-4; as DNA is missing, the TRBD2 call by TCRdb cannot be tested. The CDR3 covers 12 residues. Germline CDR1 reads MGHRA; CDR2 reads YSYEKL. The CDR3 protein is CASSPAGGIQYF.

The chain has TRBV29-1 and TRBJ1-3; the D call of TRBD1 rests on TCRdb alone, since no DNA is present to check it. The germline V gene encodes CDR1 SQVTM and CDR2 ANQGSEA. The CDR3 has 15 amino acids. The CDR3 loop reads CSAIESGTSGNTIYF.

CDR3 protein: CASRKLRVHLRYIASTDTQYF. This chain connects TRBV21-1 to TRBJ2-3; TCRdb's D call of TRBD1 is untestable without DNA. TRBV21-1 is listed as a pseudogene. The CDR3 totals 21 residues.

The chain uses TRBV29-1 and TRBJ2-1; no DNA is available, so the TRBD2 call from TCRdb remains unchecked. The CDR3 has 14 amino acids. The germline CDR1 and CDR2 sequences are SQVTM and ANQGSEA. The CDR3: CSAPRAGANGEQFF.

The chain joins TRBV29-1 to TRBJ2-7; TCRdb designates TRBD1, a call that cannot be tested without DNA. CDR1 SQVTM and CDR2 ANQGSEA come from the germline V gene. CDR3 length: 13 amino acids. The CDR3: CSGKGQGLGEQYF.

The V and J genes are TRBV28 and TRBJ1-5; TCRdb's D gene call, TRBD1, goes unchecked for lack of DNA. The CDR3 is 14 residues long. Germline lookup yields CDR1 MDHEN and CDR2 SYDVKM. The CDR3 is CASRPRGSNQPQHF.

The rearrangement uses TRBV7-3 and TRBJ2-1; TCRdb reports TRBD2, a call that lacks DNA to check it against. This CDR3 is 17 amino acids long. CDR1 is SGHTA and CDR2 is FQGTGA in the germline V gene. The CDR3 sequence: CASSPARVGGLAEEQFF.

The genes are TRBV3-1 and TRBJ2-3; the TCRdb D gene call, TRBD2, has no DNA to confirm it. This CDR3 spans 16 amino acids. Germline CDR1 LGHDT, CDR2 YNNKEL (reference sequence). CDR3 residues: CASSPSDTPGTDTQYF.

The V gene is TRBV4-2, the J gene TRBJ2-1; lacking DNA, the TRBD2 call made by TCRdb goes unchecked. CDR3 length: 17 residues. The V gene's germline CDR1 is LGHNA and CDR2 YNFKEQ. The CDR3 reads CASSPHETSGRKVEQFF.

The rearrangement uses TRBV7-2 and TRBJ1-1. In germline, CDR1 is SGHTA, CDR2 FQGNSA. CDR3 length equals 14 residues. The CDR3 loop reads CASRPGGENTEAFF.

This chain links TRBV6-6 with TRBJ2-5; there is no DNA to check the TCRdb D call of TRBD1. The germline CDR1 and CDR2 sequences are MNHNY and SVGAGI (reference sequence). The CDR3 extends over 14 amino acids. CDR3 region: CASSYGGAQETQYF.

The genes are TRBV4-3 and TRBJ2-5; TCRdb calls TRBD1, which cannot be checked without DNA. CDR3 length equals 15 residues. Germline CDR1 and CDR2: LGHNA and YSLEER. CDR3 in amino acids: CASSPGTGGEETQYF.

This chain links TRBV5-5 with TRBJ2-1. Germline loops: CDR1 SGHKS, CDR2 YYEKEE (reference sequence). The CDR3 is 15 amino acids. CDR3 amino acids: CASSTRQGPSNEQFF.

The chain uses TRBV7-9 and TRBJ2-1. The germline V gene encodes CDR1 SEHNR and CDR2 FQNEAQ (reference sequence). The CDR3 covers 13 residues. The CDR3 region is CASSLDVRNEQFF. Full variable domain (remainder filled in from reference TRBV7-9 and TRBJ2-1): DTGVSQNPRHKITKRGQNVTFRCDPISEHNRLYWYRQTLGQGPEFLTYFQNEAQLEKSRLLSDRFSAERPKGSFSTLEIQRTEQGDSAMYLCASSLDVRNEQFFGPGTRLTVL.

The genes are TRBV20-1 and TRBJ2-5; TCRdb's assignment of TRBD2 cannot be checked, as there is no DNA. The CDR3 extends over 17 amino acids. Germline-derived CDR1 and CDR2 are DFQATT and SNEGSKA (reference sequence). The CDR3 reads CSARDPLTLAGVETQYF.

The CDR3 spells CSVNGDPPTTDTQYF. The J gene is TRBJ2-3, the V gene TRBV29-1; TCRdb's D call, TRBD1, is unchecked because there is no DNA. From germline, CDR1 is SQVTM and CDR2 ANQGSEA. The CDR3 contains 15 residues.

The chain is built from TRBV12-3 or TRBV12-4 and TRBJ1-6. This CDR3 is built from 14 residues. CDR3 loop: CASSPGGWGSPLHF.

The chain joins TRBV12-3 or TRBV12-4 to TRBJ2-1; as DNA is missing, the TRBD1 call by TCRdb cannot be tested. This CDR3 has 13 residues. CDR3 region: CASTPDNYNEQFF.

The rearrangement links TRBV12-3 or TRBV12-4 to TRBJ1-1. CDR3 length: 13 amino acids. CDR3: CASSPGLFTEAFF.

This chain joins TRBV29-1 and TRBJ2-6. The CDR3 length is 17 residues. The germline V gene encodes CDR1 SQVTM and CDR2 ANQGSEA. The CDR3 here is CSVEAWDRASGANVLTF.

The J gene is TRBJ2-1, the V gene TRBV9; TCRdb's assignment of TRBD2 cannot be checked, as there is no DNA. The CDR3 runs 16 residues. From germline, CDR1 is SGDLS and CDR2 YYNGEE. CDR3 protein: CASSVDGGYSYNEQFF.

V and J are TRBV29-1 and TRBJ2-7. CDR1 is SQVTM and CDR2 is ANQGSEA in the germline V gene. This CDR3 is built from 11 residues. The CDR3 sequence: CSVEDSYEQYF.

The rearrangement uses TRBV28 and TRBJ2-7; TCRdb's D call, TRBD1, is unchecked because there is no DNA. This CDR3 is 14 amino acids long. The germline V gene has CDR1 MDHEN and CDR2 SYDVKM. The CDR3: CASSPAYRGYEQYF.

This chain connects TRBV21-1 to TRBJ2-5. TRBV21-1 is a listed pseudogene. The CDR3 consists of 14 residues. The CDR3 loop reads CASSKEQFQETQYF.

The rearrangement uses TRBV14 and TRBJ2-3. The CDR3 is 14 amino acids. Germline V CDR1 and CDR2: SGHDN, FVKESK. The CDR3 loop is CASSQDTNTDTQYF.

The J gene is TRBJ1-1, the V gene TRBV7-2; with no DNA, the TCRdb D assignment of TRBD1 cannot be verified. This CDR3 is 13 amino acids long. The germline V gene encodes CDR1 SGHTA and CDR2 FQGNSA. CDR3 residues: CASSLKTAFEAFF.

The chain combines TRBV7-2 with TRBJ2-1. The CDR3 runs 11 residues. Germline CDR1 is SGHTA and CDR2 is FQGNSA. CDR3 in amino acids: CASSLFFEQFF.

V and J are TRBV12-3 or TRBV12-4 and TRBJ2-1; without DNA, the TCRdb call of TRBD1 cannot be checked. CDR3 size: 13 residues. This chain's CDR3 is CASSPGDNNEQFF.

The rearrangement uses TRBV10-2 and TRBJ2-3; the D gene TCRdb calls, TRBD1, cannot be checked with no DNA. This CDR3 region has 15 residues. Germline-derived CDR1 and CDR2 are WSHSY and SAAADI. This CDR3 reads CASSEVGGSTDTQYF.

The rearrangement uses TRBV29-1 and TRBJ2-1. The CDR3 is made up of 15 amino acids. Per germline, CDR1 SQVTM and CDR2 ANQGSEA. The CDR3 region is CSVEWWKSERNEQFF.

This sequence joins TRBV6-5 and TRBJ2-1; lacking DNA, the TRBD1 call made by TCRdb goes unchecked. The CDR3 spans 22 residues. Germline CDR1 and CDR2: MNHEY and SVGAGI. CDR3 loop: CASSYSSIGTGNSEGLYNEQFF.

The chain couples TRBV29-1 to TRBJ1-1. In germline, CDR1 is SQVTM, CDR2 ANQGSEA. The CDR3 has 12 residues. The CDR3 sequence: CSVNPLGTEAFF.